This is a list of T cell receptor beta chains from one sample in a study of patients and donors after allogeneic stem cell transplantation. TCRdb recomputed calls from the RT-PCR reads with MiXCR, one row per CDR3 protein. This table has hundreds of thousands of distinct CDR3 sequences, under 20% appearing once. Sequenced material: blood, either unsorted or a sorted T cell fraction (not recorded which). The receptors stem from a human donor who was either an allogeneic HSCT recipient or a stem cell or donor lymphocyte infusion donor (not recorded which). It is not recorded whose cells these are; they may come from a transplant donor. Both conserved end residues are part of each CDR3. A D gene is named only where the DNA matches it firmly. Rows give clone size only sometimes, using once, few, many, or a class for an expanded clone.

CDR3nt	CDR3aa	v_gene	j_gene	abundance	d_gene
TGTGCCAGCAGCTTTCATAACGAGCAGTACTTC	CASSFHNEQYF	TRBV11-3	TRBJ2-7	few	NA
TGTGCCAGCAGCTCAAGCCTAGCGGGAGTTGAGACGCAGTATTTT	CASSSSLAGVETQYF	TRBV7-9	TRBJ2-3	many	TRBD2
TGTGCCAGCTGCTCTGGGGCCAACGTCCTGACTTTC	CASCSGANVLTF	TRBV12-3/TRBV12-4	TRBJ2-6	many	NA
TGCAGTGCGAGAGGTCCAGGGGCCCCGAACACCGGGGAGCTGTTTTTT	CSARGPGAPNTGELFF	TRBV20-1	TRBJ2-2	NA	NA
TGTGCCAGCAGTTTATCGGACAGCCTGAACACTGAAGCTTTCTTT	CASSLSDSLNTEAFF	TRBV12-3/TRBV12-4	TRBJ1-1	many	NA
TGTGCCAGCGGACCTACTTATGAGCAGTTCTTC	CASGPTYEQFF	TRBV7-9	TRBJ2-1	NA	NA
TGTGCCAGCAGTCTACGGGACAGGCAACGTGGCTACACCTTC	CASSLRDRQRGYTF	TRBV12-3/TRBV12-4	TRBJ1-2	NA	TRBD1
TGTGCCAGCAGCAAAACACGACAGGGGAACACTGAAGCTTTCTTT	CASSKTRQGNTEAFF	TRBV5-6	TRBJ1-1	NA	TRBD1
TGTGCCAGCAGCTTAACATTTTTCCCACCCCTCCGGGACAGAACCTACGAGCAGTACTTC	CASSLTFFPPLRDRTYEQYF	TRBV5-4	TRBJ2-7	NA	TRBD1
TGTGCCAGCTCACCCACCTTTTACGAGCAGTACTTC	CASSPTFYEQYF	TRBV18	TRBJ2-7	NA	NA
TGCGCCAGCAGCCAACCTGACAGCCCGGGGGAGCAGTACTTC	CASSQPDSPGEQYF	TRBV4-1	TRBJ2-7	few	NA
TGTGCCAGCAGCCCACGGACGTCCCCCTACGAGCAGTACTTC	CASSPRTSPYEQYF	TRBV12-3/TRBV12-4	TRBJ2-7	NA	NA
TGTGCCAGCAGCGCCTTCACTAGCGGGCCCTCCAATGAGCAGTTCTTC	CASSAFTSGPSNEQFF	TRBV3-1	TRBJ2-1	NA	TRBD2
TGCGCCACAAACAGCGGAGACAGGGGAACGGGAAATGAGCAGTTCTTC	CATNSGDRGTGNEQFF	TRBV5-1	TRBJ2-1	NA	TRBD1
TGCGCCAGCAGCCAAGTTTCAGGGTATAGCAATCAGCCCCAGCATTTT	CASSQVSGYSNQPQHF	TRBV4-1	TRBJ1-5	few	NA
TGCAGTGCTAGGACAGGGAGGGCCTATGGCTACACCTTC	CSARTGRAYGYTF	TRBV20-1	TRBJ1-2	NA	TRBD1
TGTGCCAGCAAAGATACCAAAAACATTCAGTACTTC	CASKDTKNIQYF	TRBV12-3/TRBV12-4	TRBJ2-4	many	NA
TGCGCCAGCAGCTCCGGGACAGCGAAAAATGAAAAACTGTTTTTT	CASSSGTAKNEKLFF	TRBV5-1	TRBJ1-4	NA	TRBD1
TGCGCCAGCAGCCCAGGACTAGTGGGCACAGATACGCAGTATTTT	CASSPGLVGTDTQYF	TRBV5-1	TRBJ2-3	NA	TRBD2
TGTGCCAGCAGCCAGGCGGGGGGCTATGGCTACACCTTC	CASSQAGGYGYTF	TRBV4-2	TRBJ1-2	NA	NA
TGCAGTGCTAGTTTCCCTAGCGGCTCCTACAATGAGCAGTTCTTC	CSASFPSGSYNEQFF	TRBV20-1	TRBJ2-1	few	TRBD2
TGCAGTGCTAGAGATAGGGCGGGGCTCTACGAGCAGTACTTC	CSARDRAGLYEQYF	TRBV20-1	TRBJ2-7	NA	NA
TGCGCCAGCAGCCAAGCCGCGGGGGGCACCTACGAGCAGTACTTC	CASSQAAGGTYEQYF	TRBV4-3	TRBJ2-7	few	TRBD2
TGTGCCAGCAGCCCGGGACTAGCGGGGGTACAGTTCTTC	CASSPGLAGVQFF	TRBV12-3/TRBV12-4	TRBJ2-1	many	TRBD2
TGCGCCAGCAGCCAAACAGGGGGCCGTCCCCTCTACGAGCAGTACTTC	CASSQTGGRPLYEQYF	TRBV4-3	TRBJ2-7	NA	TRBD1
TGTGCCATCAGGGCCTTGTTGGTGGGGGAGCTGTTTTTT	CAIRALLVGELFF	TRBV10-3	TRBJ2-2	few	NA
TGTGCCAGCAGCTCGGACGGGACCAGACGTAACAATGAGCAGTTCTTC	CASSSDGTRRNNEQFF	TRBV5-4	TRBJ2-1	NA	NA
TGCAGTGCTAGTGACAGGAACTATGGCTACACCTTC	CSASDRNYGYTF	TRBV20-1	TRBJ1-2	NA	NA
TGTGCCAGCAGCTTCCGCAGGGGGCCAGACAATGAGCAGTTCTTC	CASSFRRGPDNEQFF	TRBV11-2	TRBJ2-1	few	TRBD1
TGTGCCAGCAGTGAAACAGGGAAAAGGGATTCACCCCTCCACTTT	CASSETGKRDSPLHF	TRBV25-1	TRBJ1-6	few	NA
TGTGCCAGCAGGCGGACGGCCACGTACGAGCAGTACTTC	CASRRTATYEQYF	TRBV12-3/TRBV12-4	TRBJ2-7	NA	NA
TGTGCCAGTAGTATTGGCAGGGGCAACTCCTACGAGCAGTACTTC	CASSIGRGNSYEQYF	TRBV19	TRBJ2-7	NA	NA
TGCAGTGCCCCGGACAGGGGGGGGAACACTGAAGCTTTCTTT	CSAPDRGGNTEAFF	TRBV20-1	TRBJ1-1	few	TRBD1
TGTGCCAGCGGACACGTCCCTCTAGAGCAGTACTTC	CASGHVPLEQYF	TRBV6-1	TRBJ2-7	NA	NA
TGTGCCACCAGTGTGGCAGGGAATCAGCCCCAGCATTTT	CATSVAGNQPQHF	TRBV24-1	TRBJ1-5	NA	NA
TGTGCCAGCAGGGCCGCCGGGGGCAATCAGCCCCAGCATTTT	CASRAAGGNQPQHF	TRBV28	TRBJ1-5	NA	NA
TGTGCCAGCAGACGTCCCGGGACAGGGATCGAGCAGTACTTC	CASRRPGTGIEQYF	TRBV5-8	TRBJ2-7	few	TRBD1
TGTGCCATCAGTACCACAGGGTGGAATCAGCCCCAGCATTTT	CAISTTGWNQPQHF	TRBV10-3	TRBJ1-5	NA	NA
TGTGCCAGCAGTACTAAGATCAGCCATCAGCCCCAGCATTTT	CASSTKISHQPQHF	TRBV28	TRBJ1-5	NA	NA
TGTGCCAGCAGTTTTGGGGGCTGGGACATTCAGTACTTC	CASSFGGWDIQYF	TRBV27	TRBJ2-4	once	NA
TGTGCCAGCAGCGAGACTAGCGGGAGAATCGCAGATACGCAGTATTTT	CASSETSGRIADTQYF	TRBV9	TRBJ2-3	NA	TRBD2
TGTGCCAGCAGTTACTCACCAGGACCGAAAGAAAAACTGTTTTTT	CASSYSPGPKEKLFF	TRBV6-5	TRBJ1-4	NA	NA
TGCAGTGCTAGCGGGAGGTCCTACAATGAGCAGTTCTTC	CSASGRSYNEQFF	TRBV20-1	TRBJ2-1	NA	TRBD2
TGTGCCAGCAGTTCCTCCTCGAGGGATCAGAGGGCTTTCTTT	CASSSSSRDQRAFF	TRBV25-1	TRBJ1-1	NA	NA